This T cell receptor beta chain was sequenced in a study of blood T cell repertoires in COVID-19. Study-wide background: Some COVID-19 samples were acute and others convalescent; all came from the United States, Italy and Spain. T cells, B-cell-depleted T cells, or PBMCs supplied cDNA or gDNA.

Germline V CDR1 and CDR2: ENHRY, SYGVKD. The CDR3 covers 12 residues. Trimming removed 10 bases at V and 1 base at J, with 10 bases between. In the authors' workflow: Amplification of reference gene primers was used by the study to estimate nucleated cell counts. Sequencing used immunoSEQ multiplex PCR; TCRdb keeps in-frame clones, though not all of them. V, J and clone size reflect that table, while D and trimming were determined from the DNA. The sample holds 300,000 to 400,000 clones, 85% to 90% seen once. The sequence was obtained from a human donor in a cohort sampled during active COVID-19. What was sequenced was peripheral blood. V usage is TRBV10-3 and J usage is TRBJ1-1; D gene unclear. CDR3: CATRDGNTEAFF. The CDR3 DNA reads as TGTGCCACCCGTGACGGGAACACTGAAGCTTTCTTT.